What follows are 24 T cell receptor beta chains derived from one specimen sequenced in a study of metastatic and nonmetastatic thyroid tumors. Patients were all untreated before their thyroid surgery. TCRdb called clones again from the PCR reads with MiXCR. Here the sample spans about 21,000 clones, 32% being singletons. Sequenced: adjacent normal tissue. Receptor source: a female donor with papillary thyroid cancer or a benign thyroid nodule (not recorded which). Some clones in this sample may be carry-over from other donors' samples.

This clone has only a few counts. The rearrangement links TRBV28 to TRBJ1-3; tentative D call: TRBD1 (5 bases). The V gene lost 4 bases and the J gene lost 0 bases, with 10 bases spanning the gap. The CDR3 consists of 15 residues. Germline loops: CDR1 MDHEN, CDR2 SYDVKM. Written as DNA, the CDR3 is TGTGCCAGCAGTTCAACGGGACGCTCTGGAAACACCATATATTTT. This sequence encodes CASSSTGRSGNTIYF.

The chain has TRBV30 and TRBJ1-2; maybe TRBD1 (5 bases). Trimming left V 2 bases short and J 4 bases short, with 14 bases between. The CDR3 has 14 residues. In germline, CDR1 is GTSNPN, CDR2 SVGIG (reference sequence). The CDR3: CAWSPDSLLYGYTF. In nucleotides, the CDR3 is TGTGCCTGGAGTCCAGACAGCCTCCTCTATGGCTACACCTTC.

V is TRBV20-1 and J is TRBJ1-5; no reliable D call. CDR1 and CDR2 from the germline V gene are DFQATT and SNEGSKA (reference sequence). Trimming took off 3 bases at V and 1 base at J, with 10 bases between the two ends. The CDR3 length is 14 residues. The CDR3 coding sequence is TGCAGTGCTAGGAGGGTCAGGAGCAATCAGCCCCAGCATTTT. Protein: CSARRVRSNQPQHF.

V is TRBV12-3 or TRBV12-4 and J is TRBJ2-2; D gene unclear. Trimming pared 7 bases from V and 6 bases from J, leaving 9 bases between. There are 12 residues in the CDR3. The CDR3: CASTPSAGELFF. The CDR3 DNA reads TGTGCCAGCACTCCTTCTGCCGGGGAGCTGTTTTTT.

This clone was counted many times. The genes are TRBV9 and TRBJ2-2, with TRBD2 as a possible D gene (6 bases). Germline CDR1 is SGDLS and CDR2 is YYNGEE. The germline V and J ends were trimmed by 5 bases and 1 base, with 9 bases remaining between them. This CDR3 spans 14 amino acids. This chain's CDR3 is CASRLAVNTGELFF. The DNA of the CDR3 is TGTGCCAGCAGATTAGCGGTGAACACCGGGGAGCTGTTTTTT. Drawing the rest from reference TRBV9 and TRBJ2-2, the complete variable domain is DSGVTQTPKHLITATGQRVTLRCSPRSGDLSVYWYQQSLDQGLQFLIQYYNGEERAKGNILERFSAQQFPDLHSELNLSSLELGDSALYFCASRLAVNTGELFFGEGSRLTVL.

By share, this clone ranks as medium-sized. This chain connects TRBV24-1 to TRBJ1-2, with D unresolved. The CDR3 length is 15 residues. Germline CDR1 reads KGHDR; CDR2 reads SFDVKD. The V end was cut by 4 bases, the J end by 0 bases, with 11 bases between. CDR3 in amino acids: CATSDSGRTNYGYTF. In DNA, the CDR3 is TGTGCCACCAGTGACTCTGGGCGCACTAACTATGGCTACACCTTC.

The rearrangement joins TRBV9 to TRBJ2-3, with 9 bases lining up with TRBD2. The germline CDR1 and CDR2 sequences are SGDLS and YYNGEE. Unmatched junction bases numbered 13, after V lost 4 bases and J lost 4 bases. CDR3 length equals 17 residues. The CDR3, as DNA: TGTGCCAGCAGCCCCACCATTAGCGGGAGTGGCGCAGATACGCAGTATTTT. Its translation is CASSPTISGSGADTQYF. Looking up the rest from reference TRBV9 and TRBJ2-3 gives the full variable domain: DSGVTQTPKHLITATGQRVTLRCSPRSGDLSVYWYQQSLDQGLQFLIQYYNGEERAKGNILERFSAQQFPDLHSELNLSSLELGDSALYFCASSPTISGSGADTQYFGPGTRLTVL.

The chain recombines TRBV24-1 with TRBJ2-5; D unresolved. Deletions cut 4 bases from V and 7 bases from J, with 12 bases between. Germline V gives CDR1 KGHDR, CDR2 SFDVKD. The CDR3 sequence is 13 residues long. This CDR3 is CATSEAPPGTQYF. CDR3 bases: TGTGCCACCAGTGAAGCCCCTCCGGGGACCCAGTACTTC.

Ten or more counts support this clone. The V gene is TRBV7-6, the J gene TRBJ1-4; D remains unclear. The ends were cut back, 5 bases at V and 3 bases at J, with 7 bases in the middle. Germline assignment: CDR1 SGHVS and CDR2 FNYEAQ. This CDR3 is 13 amino acids long. As DNA, the CDR3 is TGTGCCAGCAGCCCCCGCGCTAATGAAAAACTGTTTTTT. It specifies CASSPRANEKLFF. The variable domain in full, completed from reference TRBV7-6 and TRBJ1-4, reads GAGVSQSPRYKVTKRGQDVALRCDPISGHVSLYWYRQALGQGPEFLTYFNYEAQQDKSGLPNDRFSAERPEGSISTLTIQRTEQRDSAMYRCASSPRANEKLFFGSGTQLSVL.

This clone was detected many times. V and J are TRBV18 and TRBJ2-1, with D maybe TRBD1 (5 bases). V was trimmed by 6 bases and J by 8 bases, leaving 11 bases between them. Per germline, CDR1 KGHSH and CDR2 LQKENI. CDR3 length: 12 amino acids. The DNA for the CDR3 is TGTGCCAGCTCGCCCAGGGTCGATGAGCAGTTCTTC. Amino acid sequence: CASSPRVDEQFF.

The chain is built from TRBV6-1 and TRBJ2-2; tentative D call: TRBD2 (5 bases). With 6 bases removed from V and 6 bases from J, the gap between germline ends came to 17 bases. Germline CDR1 is MNHNS and CDR2 is SASEGT. The CDR3 covers 15 residues. CDR3 nucleotides: TGTGCCAGCAGACCCTGGGCTACCGGGGCCGGGGAGCTGTTTTTT. It specifies CASRPWATGAGELFF.

The CDR3 here is CAWNGASAYNSPLHF. CDR3 nucleotides: TGTGCCTGGAATGGAGCCAGCGCCTATAATTCACCCCTCCACTTT. The rearrangement joins TRBV30 to TRBJ1-6; D gene ambiguous. The CDR3 consists of 15 residues. Trimming removed 4 bases from V and 2 bases from J, with 12 bases in between. Looked up from germline, CDR1 is GTSNPN and CDR2 is SVGIG (reference sequence).

The table lists this clone with a count of one. V usage is TRBV5-1 and J usage is TRBJ1-2; 7 bases line up with TRBD1. The V gene's germline CDR1 is SGHRS and CDR2 YFSETQ. The CDR3 has 14 amino acids. V was pared by 4 bases and J by 4 bases, with 7 bases of the junction left unmatched. CDR3 amino acids: CASSVDRAGYGYTF. The DNA of the CDR3 is TGCGCCAGCAGCGTCGACAGGGCCGGCTATGGCTACACCTTC. The full variable domain, rest sourced from reference TRBV5-1 and TRBJ1-2, is KAGVTQTPRYLIKTRGQQVTLSCSPISGHRSVSWYQQTPGQGLQFLFEYFSETQRNKGNFPGRFSGRQFSNSRSEMNVSTLELGDSALYLCASSVDRAGYGYTFGSGTRLTVV.

The chain couples TRBV19 to TRBJ1-5; weak D call: TRBD1 (5 bases). Germline V lookup: CDR1 LNHDA, CDR2 SQIVND (reference sequence). This CDR3 has 16 residues. Between the trimmed V and J ends, which lost 3 bases and 0 bases, there was a span of 12 bases. CDR3 in DNA: TGTGCCAGTAGTATGGGGGAAGATTTTAGCAATCAGCCCCAGCATTTT. Its translation is CASSMGEDFSNQPQHF. Using reference TRBV19 and TRBJ1-5 for the parts outside the CDR3, the full variable domain is DGGITQSPKYLFRKEGQNVTLSCEQNLNHDAMYWYRQDPGQGLRLIYYSQIVNDFQKGDIAEGYSVSREKKESFPLTVTSAQKNPTAFYLCASSMGEDFSNQPQHFGDGTRLSIL.

This chain uses TRBV18 with TRBJ2-7; D may be TRBD1 (6 bases). The germline V gene has CDR1 KGHSH and CDR2 LQKENI. The CDR3 has 15 amino acids. Trimming left V 4 bases short and J 1 base short, with 14 bases between. In DNA, the CDR3 is TGTGCCAGCTCACGGGGACGGACAGAGTCCTACGAGCAGTACTTC. Protein product: CASSRGRTESYEQYF. Full variable domain (outside the CDR3, taken from reference TRBV18 and TRBJ2-7): NAGVMQNPRHLVRRRGQEARLRCSPMKGHSHVYWYRQLPEEGLKFMVYLQKENIIDESGMPKERFSAEFPKEGPSILRIQQVVRGDSAAYFCASSRGRTESYEQYFGPGTRLTVT.

This clone was seen more than once but under ten times. The V call is TRBV6-5, the J call TRBJ1-6; 8 bases fit TRBD1. CDR3 length: 15 residues. CDR1 MNHEY and CDR2 SVGAGI come from the germline V gene. V lost 2 bases to trimming and J lost 10 bases; unmatched junction nucleotides: 7. This CDR3 reads CASSYGQGAWSPLHF. CDR3 in DNA: TGTGCCAGCAGTTACGGCCAGGGGGCATGGTCACCCCTCCACTTT.

This clone is classed as medium-sized. The V gene is TRBV12-3 or TRBV12-4, the J gene TRBJ2-7, with TRBD2 matching 7 bases. The CDR3 extends over 15 amino acids. V was clipped by 1 base and J by 7 bases; unmatched bases: 10. Here the CDR3 DNA reads TGTGCCAGCAGTTTAGAAGGGGAGGGGTCACGGGAGCAGTACTTC. It translates to CASSLEGEGSREQYF.

This sequence joins TRBV5-1 and TRBJ2-5; 7 positions agree with TRBD2. Trimming took 2 bases from V and 0 from J; bases not matched to a gene: 4. Germline V CDR1 and CDR2: SGHRS, YFSETQ. The CDR3 is made up of 15 amino acids. CDR3 DNA sequence: TGCGCCAGCAGCTTACTAGCGTCGTACCAAGAGACCCAGTACTTC. Residues: CASSLLASYQETQYF.

The chain employs TRBV28 and TRBJ2-1; 11 bases are shared with TRBD2. The CDR3 length is 16 residues. From germline, CDR1 is MDHEN and CDR2 SYDVKM. V gave up 6 bases and J gave up 6 bases; unmatched junction bases: 10. The CDR3 loop is CASSPPGLADFNEQFF. CDR3 nucleotides: TGTGCCAGCAGCCCTCCGGGACTAGCGGACTTCAATGAGCAGTTCTTC.

This clone was counted only a few times. The CDR3 bases are TGTGCCAGCAGTTACTCCGAGAGGGAGACCCAGTACTTC. Its protein is CASSYSERETQYF. V is TRBV6-2 or TRBV6-3 and J is TRBJ2-5; D unclear. V was cut by 0 bases and J by 5 bases, with 7 bases left in between. In germline, CDR1 is MNHEY, CDR2 SVGEGT. The CDR3 runs to 13 residues.

V gene TRBV5-1 combines with J gene TRBJ1-3; D gene ambiguous. V was clipped by 0 bases and J by 0 bases, with 7 bases between them. This CDR3 spans 15 amino acids. Germline V gives CDR1 SGHRS, CDR2 YFSETQ. CDR3 coding DNA: TGCGCCAGCAGCTTGGGACGGGTCTCTGGAAACACCATATATTTT. As protein: CASSLGRVSGNTIYF.

The V gene is TRBV3-1, the J gene TRBJ2-1; D not resolved. Between the trimmed V and J ends, which lost 4 bases and 9 bases, there was a span of 16 bases. This CDR3 contains 14 residues. Germline V gives CDR1 LGHDT, CDR2 YNNKEL (reference sequence). The CDR3 spells CASSPDLASIEQFF. As DNA, the CDR3 is TGTGCCAGCAGCCCCGATCTCGCGTCGATTGAGCAGTTCTTC.

This sequence joins TRBV2 and TRBJ2-1; the D is unclear. The CDR3 runs 11 residues. Germline V CDR1 and CDR2: SNHLY, FYNNEI. V was clipped by 4 bases and J by 7 bases, with 5 bases between them. The CDR3 loop reads CASSAINEQFF. The CDR3 nucleotides are TGTGCCAGCAGTGCCATTAATGAGCAGTTCTTC. The variable domain in full, completed from reference TRBV2 and TRBJ2-1, reads EPEVTQTPSHQVTQMGQEVILRCVPISNHLYFYWYRQILGQKVEFLVSFYNNEISEKSEIFDDQFSVERPDGSNFTLKIRSTKLEDSAMYFCASSAINEQFFGPGTRLTVL.

The count of this clone is one. Here the CDR3 reads CASSQDLTGQTGELFF. The CDR3 DNA sequence: TGCGCCAGCAGCCAAGATCTGACAGGGCAAACCGGGGAGCTGTTTTTT. The J gene is TRBJ2-2, the V gene TRBV4-3; 7 bases fit TRBD1. Germline lookup yields CDR1 LGHNA and CDR2 YSLEER. The CDR3 runs 16 residues. V was clipped by 0 bases and J by 5 bases; unmatched bases: 6.